The 2 T cell receptor beta chains below all came from one sample that was sequenced in a study of regulatory T cells in long-lasting Graves disease. As for time point: newly diagnosed GD, antithyroid drugs for less than 3 months. RNA from PBMCs was the source of the TCR library. Construction of TCR beta libraries relied on iRepertoire HTBI primers and on Arm-PCR targeting CDR3 regions. MiXCR was run by TCRdb on the multiplex PCR reads, yielding one entry per CDR3 protein. The table records about 460,000 distinct CDR3 sequences, 14% of them present only once. This sample also belongs to another study, concerning T cells in Graves' hyperthyroidism and ophthalmopathy.

The specimen comprised peripheral blood mononuclear cells (PBMCs), sampled at new diagnosis, from a patient treated with antithyroid drugs. Receptors were obtained from a woman aged 45 to 65 with Graves disease.

This clonotype was detected ten times or more. The V and J genes are TRBV9 and TRBJ1-5; a weak D match, TRBD1 (6 bases). Trimming shortened V by 3 bases and J by 6 bases, and 16 bases separated the two germline ends. Germline CDR1 and CDR2: SGDLS and YYNGEE. The CDR3 sequence is 15 residues long. In nucleotides, the CDR3 is TGTGCCAGCAGCGGTACCGGGACACTCGTTCAGCCCCAGCATTTT. Protein: CASSGTGTLVQPQHF.

This chain joins TRBV2 and TRBJ2-7; possibly TRBD1 or TRBD2 for D (6 bases each). The CDR3 has 14 residues. The ends were cut back, 7 bases at V and 6 bases at J, with 19 bases in the middle. The germline V gene has CDR1 SNHLY and CDR2 FYNNEI. The DNA for the CDR3 is TGTGCCAGCACCCTGGAGGGGGAATCGAGCGAGCAGTACTTC. Its translation is CASTLEGESSEQYF.